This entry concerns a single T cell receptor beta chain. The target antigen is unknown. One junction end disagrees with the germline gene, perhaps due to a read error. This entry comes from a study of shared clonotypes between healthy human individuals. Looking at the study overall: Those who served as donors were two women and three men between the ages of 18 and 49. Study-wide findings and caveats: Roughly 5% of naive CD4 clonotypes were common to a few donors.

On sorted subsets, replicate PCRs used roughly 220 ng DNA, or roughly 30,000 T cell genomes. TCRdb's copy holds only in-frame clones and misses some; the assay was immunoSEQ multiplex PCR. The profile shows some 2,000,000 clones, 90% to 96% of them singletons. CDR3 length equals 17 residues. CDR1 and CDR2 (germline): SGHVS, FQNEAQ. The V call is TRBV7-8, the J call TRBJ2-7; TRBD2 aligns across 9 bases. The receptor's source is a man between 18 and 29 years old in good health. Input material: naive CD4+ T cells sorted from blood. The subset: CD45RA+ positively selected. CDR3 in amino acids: CASSLAWLAGPSYEQYF. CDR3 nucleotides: TGTGCCAGCAGCCTAGCGTGGCTAGCGGGACCCTCCTACGAGCAGTACTTC.